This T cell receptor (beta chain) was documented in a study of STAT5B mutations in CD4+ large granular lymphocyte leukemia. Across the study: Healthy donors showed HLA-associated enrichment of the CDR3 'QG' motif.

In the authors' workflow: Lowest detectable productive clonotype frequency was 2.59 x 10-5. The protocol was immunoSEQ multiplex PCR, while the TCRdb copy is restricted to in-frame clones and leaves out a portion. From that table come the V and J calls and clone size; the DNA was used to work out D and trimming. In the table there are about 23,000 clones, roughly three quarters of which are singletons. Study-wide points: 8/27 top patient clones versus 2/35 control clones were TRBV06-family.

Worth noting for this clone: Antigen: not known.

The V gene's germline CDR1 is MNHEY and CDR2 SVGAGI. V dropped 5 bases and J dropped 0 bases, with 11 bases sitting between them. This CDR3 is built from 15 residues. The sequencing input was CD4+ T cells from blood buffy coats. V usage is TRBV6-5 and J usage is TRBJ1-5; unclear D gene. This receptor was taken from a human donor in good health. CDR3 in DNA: TGTGCCAGCAGTACTGGTCTATATAGCAATCAGCCCCAGCATTTT. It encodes CASSTGLYSNQPQHF.